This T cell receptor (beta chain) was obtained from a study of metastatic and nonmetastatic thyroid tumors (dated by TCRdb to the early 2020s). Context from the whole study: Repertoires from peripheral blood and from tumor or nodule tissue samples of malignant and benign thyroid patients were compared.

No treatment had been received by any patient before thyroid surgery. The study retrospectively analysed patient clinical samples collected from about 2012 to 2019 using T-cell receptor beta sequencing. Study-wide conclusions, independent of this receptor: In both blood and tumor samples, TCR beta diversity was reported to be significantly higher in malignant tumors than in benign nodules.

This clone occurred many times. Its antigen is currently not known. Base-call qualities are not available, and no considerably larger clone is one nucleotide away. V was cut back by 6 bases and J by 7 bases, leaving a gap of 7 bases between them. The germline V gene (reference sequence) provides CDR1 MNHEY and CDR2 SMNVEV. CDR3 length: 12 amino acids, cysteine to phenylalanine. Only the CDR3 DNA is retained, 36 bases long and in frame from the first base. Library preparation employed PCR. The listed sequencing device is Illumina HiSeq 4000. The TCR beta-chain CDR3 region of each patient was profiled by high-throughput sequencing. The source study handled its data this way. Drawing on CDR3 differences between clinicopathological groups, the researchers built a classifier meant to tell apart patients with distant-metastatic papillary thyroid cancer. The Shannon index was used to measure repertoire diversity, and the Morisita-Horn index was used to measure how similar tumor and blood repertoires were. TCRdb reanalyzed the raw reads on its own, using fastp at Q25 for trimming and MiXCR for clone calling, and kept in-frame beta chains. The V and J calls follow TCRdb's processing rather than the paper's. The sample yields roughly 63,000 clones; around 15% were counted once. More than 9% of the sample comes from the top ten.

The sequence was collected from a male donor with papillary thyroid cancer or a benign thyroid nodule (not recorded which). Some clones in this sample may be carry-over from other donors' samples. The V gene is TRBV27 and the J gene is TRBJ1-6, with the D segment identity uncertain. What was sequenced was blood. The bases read TGTGCCAGCAGGGACCTCAATTCACCCCTCCACTTT. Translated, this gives CASRDLNSPLHF.